The sequence of this TCR beta chain was determined in a study of blood T cell repertoires in COVID-19. Seattle's cohort entered during active infection and was followed longitudinally. Germline V gene sequence: CDR1 LNHDA, CDR2 SQIVND (reference sequence). This CDR3 spans 13 amino acids. V lost 3 bases, J lost 4 bases, and 10 bases lay in between. Generated by immunoSEQ multiplex PCR, the TCRdb table keeps only in-frame clones and is missing some. The sample carries around 210,000 clones, approximately 80% recorded once. This chain connects TRBV19 to TRBJ2-7; TRBD1 might be the D (6 bases). The receptor comes from a woman aged 80 or over with COVID-19, enrolled during active disease. The sequencing sample was made of peripheral blood. DNA for the CDR3: TGTGCCAGTAGTATCGGGACAAATTACGAGCAGTACTTC. It specifies CASSIGTNYEQYF.